This TCR beta chain was found in a study of T-cell memory formation after mild COVID-19. On the study more broadly: Largely, TCR clusters stayed within a single donor. Points from the study as a whole: Researchers report contracting CD4+ clones mostly in CM and EM, with CD8+ clones in EMRA.

This clonotype was counted only a few times. Its antigen is not identified. CDR1 and CDR2 from the germline V gene are SEHNR and FQNEAQ (reference sequence). The CDR3 is 14 residues long. V was clipped by 5 bases and J by 8 bases; unmatched bases: 9. Using its own MiXCR run on the 5' RACE reads, TCRdb lists one record per CDR3 protein. The sample records some 450,000 distinct CDR3 sequences, 20% being singletons. The chain joins TRBV7-9 to TRBJ2-1, with TRBD2 matching 7 bases. Sequenced: PBMCs or a T cell subset sorted from them (not recorded which). This clonotype originated in an adult woman who had mild COVID-19 (a few samples of this study predate the infection). Cell type and time point are not known. The CDR3 DNA reads TGTGCCAGCAGCCCCTCCGGCCTAGCGGATGAGCAGTTCTTC. Its translation: CASSPSGLADEQFF.